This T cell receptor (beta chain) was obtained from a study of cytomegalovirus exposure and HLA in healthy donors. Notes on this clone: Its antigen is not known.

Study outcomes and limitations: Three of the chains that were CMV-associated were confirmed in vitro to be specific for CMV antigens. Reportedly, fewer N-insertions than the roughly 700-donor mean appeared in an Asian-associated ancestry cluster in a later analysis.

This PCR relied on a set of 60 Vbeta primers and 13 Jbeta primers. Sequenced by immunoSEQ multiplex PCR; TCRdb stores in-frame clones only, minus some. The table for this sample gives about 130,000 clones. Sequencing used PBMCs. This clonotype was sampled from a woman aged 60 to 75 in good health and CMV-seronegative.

DNA for the CDR3: TGTGCCAGCAGCATACAGGGTAGGCATCAGCCCCAGCATTTT. Translating gives CASSIQGRHQPQHF. The rearrangement joins TRBV5-4 to TRBJ1-5; D possibly corresponds to TRBD1 (6 bases). The germline V gene encodes CDR1 SGHNT and CDR2 YYREEE (reference sequence). This CDR3 is 14 amino acids long. V was trimmed by 4 bases and J by 5 bases, leaving 13 bases between them.